The 31 T cell receptor beta chains below come from one sample, sequenced in a study of T cell repertoires in cytomegalovirus infection. Their specific antigens are unknown. Using its own MiXCR run on the reads, TCRdb lists one record per CDR3 protein. Among approximately 120,000 distinct CDR3 sequences listed, over 25% were seen once. The material was CD8+ T cells from cultured PBMCs, obtained from culture after CMV antigen stimulation. All receptors derive from a human donor in good health (CMV status not recorded). Some clones in this sample may be carry-over from other donors' samples.

This clonotype showed up many times. The chain carries TRBV5-6 and TRBJ1-2; D not resolved. V shed 4 bases and J shed 4 bases, with 20 bases lying between them. The CDR3 runs 16 residues. Germline values: CDR1 SGHDT, CDR2 YYEEEE. The CDR3 nucleotides are TGTGCCAGCAGCGAAAAAAGCGTCGAGTCGGGCTATGGCTACACCTTC. Its protein is CASSEKSVESGYGYTF.

The V gene is TRBV29-1, the J gene TRBJ1-2, with D possibly being TRBD1 (5 bases). Trimming pared 7 bases from V and 3 bases from J, leaving 21 bases between. Germline values: CDR1 SQVTM, CDR2 ANQGSEA. CDR3 length: 15 amino acids. CDR3: CSASIRDGSYYGYTF. In DNA form, the CDR3 reads TGCAGCGCGTCGATAAGGGACGGGTCATACTATGGCTACACCTTC. Together with reference TRBV29-1 and TRBJ1-2, the CDR3 gives the full variable domain: SAVISQKPSRDICQRGTSLTIQCQVDSQVTMMFWYRQQPGQSLTLIATANQGSEATYESGFVIDKFPISRPNLTFSTLTVSNMSPEDSSIYLCSASIRDGSYYGYTFGSGTRLTVV.

This chain uses TRBV4-1 with TRBJ1-1; the D is unclear. Germline V gene data show CDR1 as MGHRA and CDR2 as YSYEKL. The CDR3 has 15 residues. Between the trimmed V and J ends, which lost 0 bases and 1 base, there was a span of 9 bases. The CDR3 DNA is TGCGCCAGCAGCCAAGATGGCGAGGAGAACACTGAAGCTTTCTTT. It translates to CASSQDGEENTEAFF.

This chain links TRBV2 with TRBJ2-1, with 8 bases identical to TRBD2. Germline V lookup: CDR1 SNHLY, CDR2 FYNNEI. The CDR3 consists of 15 residues. V shed 6 bases and J 6 bases; nucleotides not matched to a gene: 10. CDR3 DNA: TGTGCCAGCAGCGACCTAGCGGGTGGGGCCAATGAGCAGTTCTTC. Its protein is CASSDLAGGANEQFF. Together with reference TRBV2 and TRBJ2-1, the CDR3 gives the full variable domain: EPEVTQTPSHQVTQMGQEVILRCVPISNHLYFYWYRQILGQKVEFLVSFYNNEISEKSEIFDDQFSVERPDGSNFTLKIRSTKLEDSAMYFCASSDLAGGANEQFFGPGTRLTVL.

The chain joins TRBV6-1 to TRBJ1-1; 9 bases match TRBD1. This CDR3 comprises 14 residues. The V and J ends lost 6 bases and 7 bases, in that order; junction bases with no gene match: 9. CDR1 is MNHNS and CDR2 is SASEGT in the germline V gene. CDR3 amino acids: CASRPGQGSGEAFF. The CDR3 DNA reads TGTGCCAGCAGACCGGGACAGGGTAGTGGTGAAGCTTTCTTT.

The rearrangement uses TRBV19 and TRBJ2-7; TRBD1 agrees at 7 bases. The germline gives CDR1 LNHDA, CDR2 SQIVND (reference sequence). The CDR3 totals 14 residues. Germline trimming cut 4 bases from V and 4 bases from J; bases unmatched to any gene: 7. CDR3 DNA sequence: TGTGCCAGTAGTACCCGGGACAGAATATACGAGCAGTACTTC. This encodes CASSTRDRIYEQYF.

This chain links TRBV7-8 with TRBJ2-3, with 14 bases identical to TRBD2. The germline V gene encodes CDR1 SGHVS and CDR2 FQNEAQ. V shed 3 bases, J shed 5 bases, and the junction held 4 bases outside the gene matches. The CDR3 is made up of 16 amino acids. The CDR3 reads CASSLTSGGARDTQYF. CDR3 sequence (DNA): TGTGCCAGCAGCTTGACTAGCGGGGGGGCTAGAGATACGCAGTATTTT.

This clonotype was recorded a few times. J is TRBJ2-5 and V is TRBV7-9; TRBD2 is a possible D gene (5 bases). The V end was cut by 5 bases, the J end by 1 base, with 11 bases between. CDR1 is SEHNR, CDR2 FQNEAQ, per germline (reference sequence). This CDR3 is 14 amino acids long. CDR3 residues: CASSLEGSQETQYF. The CDR3 DNA reads TGTGCCAGCAGCCTCGAGGGCAGCCAAGAGACCCAGTACTTC. The whole variable domain, remainder taken from reference TRBV7-9 and TRBJ2-5, is DTGVSQNPRHKITKRGQNVTFRCDPISEHNRLYWYRQTLGQGPEFLTYFQNEAQLEKSRLLSDRFSAERPKGSFSTLEIQRTEQGDSAMYLCASSLEGSQETQYFGPGTRLLVL.

This clonotype was counted between two and nine times. The chain employs TRBV4-1 and TRBJ2-2, with TRBD1 matching 7 bases. J lost 7 bases, V lost 4 bases, and 9 bases had no gene match. The CDR3 is made up of 15 amino acids. Germline V gene sequence: CDR1 MGHRA, CDR2 YSYEKL. The CDR3 protein is CASSRITGVGGELFF. The CDR3 nucleotides read TGCGCCAGCAGCCGTATAACAGGGGTCGGCGGGGAGCTGTTTTTT.

This clonotype has more than one count but fewer than ten. The junction shows a germline mismatch at one end, possibly a read error. The chain carries TRBV7-6 and TRBJ2-1; D remains unclear. Looked up from germline, CDR1 is SGHVS and CDR2 is FNYEAQ. CDR3 length equals 16 residues. Here the CDR3 reads CASSTTWTASYNEQFF. In DNA form, the CDR3 reads TGTGCTAGCAGCACCACATGGACCGCCTCCTACAATGAGCAGTTCTTC.

V gene TRBV7-9 combines with J gene TRBJ2-2; D possibly corresponds to TRBD2 (6 bases). The length of the CDR3 is 17 residues. CDR1 and CDR2 (germline): SEHNR, FQNEAQ (reference sequence). V shed 2 bases and J shed 0 bases, with 13 bases lying between them. CDR3 protein: CASSLLSGETNTGELFF. DNA of the CDR3: TGTGCCAGCAGCTTACTCTCGGGGGAGACGAACACCGGGGAGCTGTTTTTT.

This clonotype was seen repeatedly, ten times or more. This chain joins TRBV7-9 and TRBJ2-5; a weak D match, TRBD2 (6 bases). CDR1 is SEHNR and CDR2 is FQNEAQ in the germline V gene (reference sequence). V was cut by 1 base and J by 5 bases, with 11 bases left in between. The CDR3 length is 14 residues. Here the CDR3 reads CASSLVGGMETQYF. In DNA form, the CDR3 reads TGTGCCAGCAGCTTAGTCGGGGGTATGGAGACCCAGTACTTC.

In the case of this clonotype: A much more abundant neighbour one base away suggests this may be a read error. The rearrangement links TRBV12-3 or TRBV12-4 to TRBJ2-1; TRBD1 might be the D (5 bases). Trimming cost V 0 bases and J 9 bases, with 12 bases left between them. The CDR3 consists of 14 residues. CDR3 nucleotides: TGTGCCAGCAGTTTAGCCGGCAGGGTGAGTGAGCAGTTCTTC. Residues: CASSLAGRVSEQFF.

This clonotype was seen a handful of times. V is TRBV12-3 or TRBV12-4 and J is TRBJ2-7, with 7 bases fitting TRBD1. Trimming took 5 bases from V and 1 from J; bases not matched to a gene: 5. The CDR3 has 14 amino acids. The CDR3 DNA follows: TGTGCCAGCAGTATGCACAGGGGTTCCTACGAGCAGTACTTC. Translated: CASSMHRGSYEQYF.

For the CDR3, the DNA is TGTGCCAGCAGTGAAAAAGGGTTCGCCACAGATACGCAGTATTTT. It is translated as CASSEKGFATDTQYF. This rearrangement joins TRBV25-1 to TRBJ2-3; D is unclear. This CDR3 comprises 15 residues. The germline V and J ends were trimmed by 2 bases and 2 bases, with 11 bases remaining between them. In germline, CDR1 is MGHDK, CDR2 SYGVNS.

The J gene is TRBJ2-7, the V gene TRBV4-1; D not certain. Germline loops: CDR1 MGHRA, CDR2 YSYEKL. The CDR3 contains 16 residues. Trimming shortened V by 1 base and J by 4 bases, and 17 bases separated the two germline ends. The CDR3: CASSQAFRARMYEQYF. CDR3 sequence (DNA): TGCGCCAGCAGCCAAGCATTCCGGGCCAGGATGTACGAGCAGTACTTC.

The chain links TRBV5-4 to TRBJ2-7, with TRBD2 identical over 8 bases. CDR1 and CDR2 from the germline V gene are SGHNT and YYREEE (reference sequence). The V and J ends lost 4 bases and 0 bases, in that order; junction bases with no gene match: 6. The CDR3 contains 15 residues. The CDR3 nucleotides read TGTGCCAGCAGCACGGAACTAGCGGCCTCCTACGAGCAGTACTTC. It codes for CASSTELAASYEQYF.

The V gene is TRBV6-1, the J gene TRBJ1-1, with D uncertain. Germline CDR1 is MNHNS and CDR2 is SASEGT. V gave up 2 bases and J gave up 0 bases, with 13 bases separating them. This CDR3 region has 16 residues. CDR3 residues: CASSEPSYGMNTEAFF. The CDR3 DNA reads TGTGCCAGCAGTGAACCTTCTTACGGGATGAACACTGAAGCTTTCTTT.

The rearrangement uses TRBV9 and TRBJ1-2; D is possibly TRBD1 (6 bases). Trimming shortened V by 0 bases and J by 6 bases, and 9 bases separated the two germline ends. CDR1 is SGDLS and CDR2 is YYNGEE in the germline V gene. The CDR3 consists of 13 residues. This CDR3 reads CASSVATGNGYTF. As DNA, the CDR3 is TGTGCCAGCAGCGTAGCTACAGGGAATGGCTACACCTTC.

This clonotype came up a few times. The chain combines TRBV10-3 with TRBJ2-3; D gene ambiguous. The CDR3 totals 13 residues. Germline V gene sequence: CDR1 ENHRY, CDR2 SYGVKD. Between the trimmed V and J ends, which lost 7 bases and 1 base, there was a span of 9 bases. Here the CDR3 reads CAIMGGRTDTQYF. In DNA, the CDR3 is TGTGCCATCATGGGTGGCCGCACAGATACGCAGTATTTT.

The chain recombines TRBV5-6 with TRBJ2-7; TRBD1 matches 9 bases. CDR1 and CDR2 from the germline V gene are SGHDT and YYEEEE. J was trimmed by 5 bases and V by 4 bases; bases with no gene match: 4. The CDR3 consists of 13 residues. The DNA for the CDR3 is TGTGCCAGCAGCAACCGGGACAGGGACGAGCAGTACTTC. It yields the protein CASSNRDRDEQYF.

The rearrangement joins TRBV11-2 to TRBJ2-3; TRBD2 aligns across 8 bases. The V gene end was trimmed by 6 bases and the J gene end by 0 bases; junction bases not matched to a gene: 11. In germline, CDR1 is SGHAT, CDR2 FQNNGV. The CDR3 has 17 amino acids. CDR3 nucleotide sequence: TGTGCCAGCAGGCCTCCTCAGCGGGGGAAGAGCACAGATACGCAGTATTTT. This codes for CASRPPQRGKSTDTQYF.

This clonotype was seen repeatedly, ten times or more. DNA for the CDR3: TGTGCCAGCAGCCGTCGACAGGGGAGGGAAGAGACCCAGTACTTC. This codes for CASSRRQGREETQYF. This chain uses TRBV11-3 with TRBJ2-5, with D tentatively TRBD1 (8 bases). Trimming took off 5 bases at V and 3 bases at J, with 16 bases between the two ends. Germline V gene data show CDR1 as SGHNT and CDR2 as YENEEA. This CDR3 contains 15 residues.

This clonotype was observed a few times. The rearrangement links TRBV6-1 to TRBJ2-7; tentative D call: TRBD1 (5 bases). Germline assignment: CDR1 MNHNS and CDR2 SASEGT. Trimming shortened V by 0 bases and J by 1 base, and 13 bases separated the two germline ends. The CDR3 runs to 16 residues. CDR3 sequence: CASSEAHGRQSYEQYF. The CDR3 DNA reads as TGTGCCAGCAGTGAAGCCCACGGGCGACAGTCCTACGAGCAGTACTTC.

This clonotype showed up many times. The rearrangement joins TRBV7-9 to TRBJ2-7; D perhaps matches TRBD2 (5 bases). The V gene's germline CDR1 is SEHNR and CDR2 FQNEAQ (reference sequence). The CDR3 totals 12 residues. The ends were cut back, 10 bases at V and 0 bases at J, with 10 bases in the middle. The CDR3 DNA follows: TGTGCCACCACCGGGGACTCCTACGAGCAGTACTTC. This encodes CATTGDSYEQYF.

The V call is TRBV5-1, the J call TRBJ2-1; possibly TRBD2 for D (6 bases). The V end lost 4 bases, the J end lost 9 bases, and 17 bases lay between the germline ends. The germline gives CDR1 SGHRS, CDR2 YFSETQ. CDR3 length equals 14 residues. The CDR3 nucleotides are TGCGCCAGCAGCCCGGACGGAGCGGGTGGTGAGCAGTTCTTC. It encodes CASSPDGAGGEQFF. Full variable domain (outside the CDR3, taken from reference TRBV5-1 and TRBJ2-1): KAGVTQTPRYLIKTRGQQVTLSCSPISGHRSVSWYQQTPGQGLQFLFEYFSETQRNKGNFPGRFSGRQFSNSRSEMNVSTLELGDSALYLCASSPDGAGGEQFFGPGTRLTVL.

The chain links TRBV7-8 to TRBJ2-2; D is uncertain. Trimming pared 6 bases from V and 4 bases from J, leaving 12 bases between. The germline V gene has CDR1 SGHVS and CDR2 FQNEAQ. The CDR3 extends over 14 amino acids. Written as DNA, the CDR3 is TGTGCCAGCAGTGACCGGATCATCACCGGGGAGCTGTTTTTT. It yields the protein CASSDRIITGELFF.

This clonotype was seen a few times. This rearrangement joins TRBV7-9 to TRBJ1-2, with 8 bases aligning to TRBD1. Germline V gene lookup returns CDR1 SEHNR and CDR2 FQNEAQ (reference sequence). This CDR3 has 16 residues. V was clipped by 5 bases and J by 3 bases; unmatched bases: 11. CDR3 coding DNA: TGTGCCAGCAGCCAGGGAAGAGCGACAGGGGACTATGGCTACACCTTC. Translated: CASSQGRATGDYGYTF.

This clonotype has a handful of counts. The chain has TRBV6-1 and TRBJ2-3; 11 bases are shared with TRBD1. Germline CDR1 MNHNS, CDR2 SASEGT. The CDR3 has 15 residues. J gave up 4 bases and V 2 bases, and 2 bases lay outside the gene matches. CDR3 sequence: CASSERTGGADTQYF. The CDR3 DNA is TGTGCCAGCAGTGAAAGGACAGGGGGCGCAGATACGCAGTATTTT.

As regards this clonotype: Since the CDR3 does not end with the conserved phenylalanine or tryptophan, this likely comes from a read error. The rearrangement joins TRBV7-2 to TRBJ1-3, with D perhaps TRBD1 (6 bases). CDR3 size: 15 residues. The V end was cut by 3 bases, the J end by 0 bases, with 9 bases between. Per the germline V gene, CDR1 is SGHTA and CDR2 is FQGNSA. The CDR3: CASSFTGTSGNTIYS. The CDR3 DNA follows: TGTGCCAGCAGCTTTACAGGGACCTCTGGAAACACCATATATTCT.

This clonotype has a single count. The J gene is TRBJ2-5, the V gene TRBV19, with D possibly TRBD1 on 6 matching bases. The CDR3 contains 14 residues. Germline V gene lookup returns CDR1 LNHDA and CDR2 SQIVND (reference sequence). Trimming took off 6 bases at V and 3 bases at J, with 14 bases between the two ends. The CDR3 DNA reads as TGTGCCAGTAGCCGCGAGACAGGAAAAGAGACCCAGTACTTC. It translates to CASSRETGKETQYF.